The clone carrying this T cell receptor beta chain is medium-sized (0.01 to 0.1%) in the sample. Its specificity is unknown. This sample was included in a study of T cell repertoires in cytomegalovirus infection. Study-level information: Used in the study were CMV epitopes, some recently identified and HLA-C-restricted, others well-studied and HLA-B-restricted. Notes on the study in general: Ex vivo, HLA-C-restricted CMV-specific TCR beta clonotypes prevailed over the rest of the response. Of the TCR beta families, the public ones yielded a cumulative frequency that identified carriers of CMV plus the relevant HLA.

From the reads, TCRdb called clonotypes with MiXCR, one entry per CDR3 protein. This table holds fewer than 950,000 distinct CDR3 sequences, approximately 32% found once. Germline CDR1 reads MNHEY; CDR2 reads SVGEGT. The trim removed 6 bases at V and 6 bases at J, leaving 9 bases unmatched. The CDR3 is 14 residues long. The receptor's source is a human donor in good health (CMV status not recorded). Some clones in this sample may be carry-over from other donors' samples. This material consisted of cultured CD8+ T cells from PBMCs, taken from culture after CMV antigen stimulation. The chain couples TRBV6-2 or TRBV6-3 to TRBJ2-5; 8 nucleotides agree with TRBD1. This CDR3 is CASRLRQGRKTQYF. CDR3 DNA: TGTGCCAGCAGACTAAGACAGGGGAGGAAGACCCAGTACTTC.